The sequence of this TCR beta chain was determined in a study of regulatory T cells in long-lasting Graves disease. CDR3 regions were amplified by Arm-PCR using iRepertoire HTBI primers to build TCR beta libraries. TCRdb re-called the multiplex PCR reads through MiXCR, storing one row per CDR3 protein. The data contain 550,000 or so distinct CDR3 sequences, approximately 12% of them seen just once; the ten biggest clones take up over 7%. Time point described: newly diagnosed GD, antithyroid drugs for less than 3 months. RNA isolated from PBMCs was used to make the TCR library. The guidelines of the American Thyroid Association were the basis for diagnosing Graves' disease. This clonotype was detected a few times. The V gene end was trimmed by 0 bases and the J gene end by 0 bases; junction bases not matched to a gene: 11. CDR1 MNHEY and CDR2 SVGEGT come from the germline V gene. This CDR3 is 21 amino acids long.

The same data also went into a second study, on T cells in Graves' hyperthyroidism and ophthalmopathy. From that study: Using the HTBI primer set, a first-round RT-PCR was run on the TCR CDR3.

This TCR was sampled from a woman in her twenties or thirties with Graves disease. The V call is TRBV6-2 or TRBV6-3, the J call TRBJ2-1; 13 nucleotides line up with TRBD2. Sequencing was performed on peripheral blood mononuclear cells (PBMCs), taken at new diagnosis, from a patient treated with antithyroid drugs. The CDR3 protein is CASSYSTSGRQPTSSYNEQFF. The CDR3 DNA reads TGTGCCAGCAGTTACTCGACTAGCGGGAGGCAACCAACAAGCTCCTACAATGAGCAGTTCTTC.